Included here is one TCR beta chain sequence, with context. Its target is unknown. The V segment lost 6 bases and the J segment 4 bases; nucleotides outside the gene matches: 7. Germline lookup yields CDR1 MNHEY and CDR2 SVGEGT. The CDR3 is 15 residues long. The sample comes from a study of T cell responses to AZD1222 COVID-19 vaccine. Study results and limitations: In a largely white British group with more females than males, clonal diversity was possibly underestimated. It was only 6 or 7 AZD1222 recipients who were seropositive at baseline.

Libraries were prepared by immunoSEQ multiplex PCR; TCRdb keeps only in-frame clonotypes and omits some of them. The table shows over 100,000 clones, with more than 80% occurring only once. The clonotype was recovered from an adult in good health. J is TRBJ2-7 and V is TRBV6-2 or TRBV6-3; 12 bases agree with TRBD2. Sequencing used peripheral blood, obtained on day 0 of AZD1222 vaccination. The CDR3 spells CASSRRLAGDYEQYF. CDR3 in DNA: TGTGCCAGCAGCCGCCGACTAGCGGGGGATTACGAGCAGTACTTC.